The next 27 T cell receptor beta chains were all read from a single sample in a study of control samples from healthy donors and cancer patients. Produced via immunoSEQ multiplex PCR; TCRdb's table is partial and in-frame only. The profile covers some 120,000 clones, with 70% to 90% appearing a single time and 3.2% taken by the ten largest. The sequencing input was blood. These receptors came from a middle-aged man in good health.

The V call is TRBV28, the J call TRBJ1-4; weak D call: TRBD1 (5 bases). The germline V and J ends were trimmed by 4 bases and 5 bases, with 14 bases remaining between them. Looked up from germline, CDR1 is MDHEN and CDR2 is SYDVKM. The CDR3 extends over 15 amino acids. The CDR3, as DNA: TGTGCCAGCAGTTCGCCCGGGACCGACAATGAAAAACTGTTTTTT. Translating gives CASSSPGTDNEKLFF.

The V call is TRBV4-1, the J call TRBJ2-3; possible D gene TRBD1, 6 bases. The CDR3 has 15 amino acids. Germline CDR1 and CDR2: MGHRA and YSYEKL. V lost 4 bases and J 4 bases, leaving 15 bases between the germline ends. The CDR3 DNA reads as TGCGCCAGCAGCCCTTCAGGGGCTGGCGCAGATACGCAGTATTTT. Amino acid sequence: CASSPSGAGADTQYF.

The chain joins TRBV10-1 to TRBJ1-1, with D unclear. CDR3 length: 15 residues. The V gene's germline CDR1 is WNHNN and CDR2 SYGVQD (reference sequence). V dropped 6 bases and J dropped 0 bases, with 14 bases sitting between them. The CDR3 protein is CASSDSTGVNTEAFF. The CDR3 DNA reads TGCGCCAGCAGCGATTCCACTGGAGTGAACACTGAAGCTTTCTTT.

The sample holds a few counts of this clone. This chain links TRBV5-1 with TRBJ2-1; 8 bases fit TRBD1. Trimming cost V 0 bases and J 4 bases; bases outside gene matches: 6. This CDR3 region has 16 residues. The V gene's germline CDR1 is SGHRS and CDR2 YFSETQ. CDR3 DNA sequence: TGCGCCAGCAGCTTGGTGGCAGGGGGCATTTACAATGAGCAGTTCTTC. Translated: CASSLVAGGIYNEQFF.

The chain is built from TRBV24-1 and TRBJ2-2; 9 bases line up with TRBD1. The CDR3 consists of 16 residues. V lost 2 bases to trimming and J lost 4 bases; unmatched junction nucleotides: 4. Germline V gene sequence: CDR1 KGHDR, CDR2 SFDVKD. This CDR3 reads CATSDSDRGFTGELFF. The DNA of the CDR3 is TGTGCCACCAGTGATTCCGACAGGGGGTTCACCGGGGAGCTGTTTTTT.

The chain carries TRBV18 and TRBJ2-3; 7 bases match TRBD2. The germline V gene encodes CDR1 KGHSH and CDR2 LQKENI. The J segment lost 1 base and the V segment lost 0 bases, leaving 7 bases of the junction unmatched. The length of the CDR3 is 17 residues. DNA for the CDR3: TGTGCCAGCTCACCACCGAGCGGGGAAGAGGGCACAGATACGCAGTATTTT. The encoded protein is CASSPPSGEEGTDTQYF.

The chain joins TRBV6-5 to TRBJ2-3; D ambiguous. Germline V gene sequence: CDR1 MNHEY, CDR2 SVGAGI. V lost 6 bases, J lost 5 bases, and 12 bases lay in between. The CDR3 covers 13 residues. This CDR3 is CASSTRPGDTQYF. CDR3 DNA: TGTGCCAGCAGCACCCGGCCTGGAGATACGCAGTATTTT.

The chain carries TRBV28 and TRBJ1-5; D unclear. Germline V lookup: CDR1 MDHEN, CDR2 SYDVKM. Trimming pared 2 bases from V and 4 bases from J, leaving 12 bases between. The CDR3 loop spans 15 amino acids. This chain's CDR3 is CASSLDVRANQPQHF. The DNA of the CDR3 is TGTGCCAGCAGTTTAGATGTCAGAGCAAATCAGCCCCAGCATTTT. The variable domain in full, completed from reference TRBV28 and TRBJ1-5, reads DVKVTQSSRYLVKRTGEKVFLECVQDMDHENMFWYRQDPGLGLRLIYFSYDVKMKEKGDIPEGYSVSREKKERFSLILESASTNQTSMYLCASSLDVRANQPQHFGDGTRLSIL.

This chain joins TRBV28 and TRBJ2-7; 12 bases align to TRBD1. This CDR3 comprises 17 residues. Germline-derived CDR1 and CDR2 are MDHEN and SYDVKM. The J segment lost 9 bases and the V segment lost 1 base, leaving 13 bases of the junction unmatched. The CDR3 sequence is CASSLYFTGTGGSGQYF. The CDR3, as DNA: TGTGCCAGCAGTTTATACTTTACCGGGACAGGGGGCTCAGGGCAGTACTTC.

The gene calls are TRBV19 and TRBJ2-1, with no clear D. The germline gives CDR1 LNHDA, CDR2 SQIVND (reference sequence). The CDR3 runs 13 residues. V gave up 2 bases and J gave up 7 bases, with 9 bases separating them. The CDR3 is CASSIFERNEQFF. In DNA, the CDR3 is TGTGCCAGTAGTATATTTGAGCGAAATGAGCAGTTCTTC.

This chain joins TRBV4-1 and TRBJ1-3, with 8 bases aligning to TRBD1. This CDR3 is built from 19 residues. Germline V lookup: CDR1 MGHRA, CDR2 YSYEKL. V dropped 0 bases and J dropped 0; count of bases not matched to a gene: 10. The CDR3 DNA follows: TGCGCCAGCAGCCAAGATGGGTGGACAGGGACATCCTCTGGAAACACCATATATTTT. Its protein product is CASSQDGWTGTSSGNTIYF.

The chain recombines TRBV5-1 with TRBJ2-7; 7 nucleotides line up with TRBD1. In germline, CDR1 is SGHRS, CDR2 YFSETQ. This CDR3 spans 15 amino acids. The V gene end was trimmed by 4 bases and the J gene end by 0 bases; junction bases not matched to a gene: 7. This chain's CDR3 is CASSQGGLSSYEQYF. CDR3 DNA: TGCGCCAGCAGCCAAGGGGGCCTAAGCTCCTACGAGCAGTACTTC.

J is TRBJ2-4 and V is TRBV11-1; D gene unclear. Trimming removed 6 bases from V and 2 bases from J, with 8 bases in between. CDR1 is SGHAT, CDR2 FQDESV, per germline (reference sequence). The CDR3 length is 13 residues. Written as DNA, the CDR3 is TGTGCCAGCAGTTTAATATCCAAAAACATTCAGTACTTC. Translating gives CASSLISKNIQYF.

The J gene is TRBJ1-1, the V gene TRBV11-3; D not resolved. Trimming took 3 bases from V and 6 from J, leaving 5 bases between them. CDR1 SGHNT and CDR2 YENEEA come from the germline V gene. The CDR3 is 11 amino acids. CDR3 sequence: CASSFESEAFF. CDR3 bases: TGTGCCAGCAGCTTCGAGTCTGAAGCTTTCTTT.

The chain uses TRBV24-1 and TRBJ1-2; TRBD1 matches 7 bases. Per germline, CDR1 KGHDR and CDR2 SFDVKD. The V gene end was trimmed by 4 bases and the J gene end by 8 bases; junction bases not matched to a gene: 9. This CDR3 comprises 14 residues. The CDR3 DNA reads as TGTGCCACCAGTGAGGCCGGGACAGCCGCCGGCTACACCTTC. Translating gives CATSEAGTAAGYTF.

The rearrangement uses TRBV5-6 and TRBJ2-7; TRBD1 or TRBD2 may be the D gene (5 bases each). The germline V gene has CDR1 SGHDT and CDR2 YYEEEE. V lost 2 bases, J lost 9 bases, and 21 bases lay in between. The CDR3 loop spans 15 amino acids. CDR3 nucleotide sequence: TGTGCCAGCAGCTTTCCCGGGACCCAACCCGTTGGGCAGTACTTC. Translating it yields CASSFPGTQPVGQYF.

The gene calls are TRBV7-9 and TRBJ1-1; possibly TRBD1 for D (6 bases). V dropped 1 base and J dropped 5 bases, with 17 bases sitting between them. Germline V gives CDR1 SEHNR, CDR2 FQNEAQ (reference sequence). CDR3 length equals 16 residues. The CDR3, as DNA: TGTGCCAGCAGCTTAGAGATTGGGGGCGGACGAACTGAAGCTTTCTTT. It codes for CASSLEIGGGRTEAFF.

This chain joins TRBV7-9 and TRBJ2-3; 8 nucleotides match TRBD1. Germline V CDR1 and CDR2: SEHNR, FQNEAQ (reference sequence). This CDR3 region has 15 residues. V shed 5 bases and J 2 bases; nucleotides not matched to a gene: 6. The CDR3 protein is CASSGQGTFTDTQYF. The CDR3 region has the DNA TGTGCCAGCAGCGGACAGGGAACTTTCACAGATACGCAGTATTTT. Filled out from reference TRBV7-9 and TRBJ2-3, the complete variable domain reads DTGVSQNPRHKITKRGQNVTFRCDPISEHNRLYWYRQTLGQGPEFLTYFQNEAQLEKSRLLSDRFSAERPKGSFSTLEIQRTEQGDSAMYLCASSGQGTFTDTQYFGPGTRLTVL.

The chain links TRBV13 to TRBJ2-1; TRBD1 is a possible D gene (5 bases). The CDR3 is 16 residues long. Trimming cost V 3 bases and J 0 bases, with 12 bases left between them. Looked up from germline, CDR1 is PRHDT and CDR2 is FYEKMQ (reference sequence). CDR3 region: CASSLGLLSSYNEQFF. The CDR3 DNA follows: TGTGCCAGCAGCTTGGGGCTGCTCAGCTCCTACAATGAGCAGTTCTTC.

The chain links TRBV11-2 to TRBJ2-1, with D perhaps matching TRBD1 (6 bases). The CDR3 is 15 amino acids. V gave up 5 bases and J gave up 5 bases, with 16 bases separating them. Germline CDR1 SGHAT, CDR2 FQNNGV. For the CDR3, the DNA is TGTGCCAGCAGCCAAGCTCCGAGGACAGACAATGAGCAGTTCTTC. The encoded protein is CASSQAPRTDNEQFF.

The chain joins TRBV12-3 or TRBV12-4 to TRBJ2-1; D is unclear. This CDR3 is 13 amino acids long. The V end lost 5 bases, the J end lost 6 bases, and 11 bases lay between the germline ends. CDR3 sequence reads: CASSQLIGNEQFF. CDR3 nucleotide sequence: TGTGCCAGCAGTCAGCTAATAGGCAATGAGCAGTTCTTC.

The rearrangement joins TRBV30 to TRBJ2-3; no clear D. The germline gives CDR1 GTSNPN, CDR2 SVGIG (reference sequence). The V end was cut by 4 bases, the J end by 3 bases, with 11 bases between. This CDR3 is 13 amino acids long. The CDR3 region is CAWTREGTDTQYF. In DNA, the CDR3 is TGTGCCTGGACAAGGGAAGGGACAGATACGCAGTATTTT.

The chain couples TRBV6-6 to TRBJ1-1; D perhaps matches TRBD1 (5 bases). The V gene's germline CDR1 is MNHNY and CDR2 SVGAGI (reference sequence). V lost 5 bases, J lost 8 bases, and 18 bases lay in between. The CDR3 sequence is 14 residues long. Written as DNA, the CDR3 is TGTGCCAGCAGTAGGTCCGGGACTGAGATAGAAGCTTTCTTT. It codes for CASSRSGTEIEAFF.

This chain connects TRBV7-8 to TRBJ2-7, with a weak D call TRBD1 (6 bases). V was trimmed by 4 bases and J by 4 bases, leaving 11 bases between them. CDR1 SGHVS and CDR2 FQNEAQ come from the germline V gene. This CDR3 comprises 13 residues. The CDR3 DNA sequence: TGTGCCAGCAGCTGGGGACATCTTTACGAGCAGTACTTC. Protein sequence: CASSWGHLYEQYF.

This clone appeared a few times. The rearrangement links TRBV7-2 to TRBJ1-5; D is uncertain. This CDR3 is built from 15 residues. Looked up from germline, CDR1 is SGHTA and CDR2 is FQGNSA. V was shortened by 1 base and J by 0 bases, with 7 bases between the two germline ends. The CDR3 DNA is TGTGCCAGCAGCTTAGTCGGCACTAGCAATCAGCCCCAGCATTTT. This encodes CASSLVGTSNQPQHF.

The chain has TRBV11-3 and TRBJ1-1; D remains unclear. In germline, CDR1 is SGHNT, CDR2 YENEEA. The ends were cut back, 0 bases at V and 10 bases at J, with 0 bases in the middle. The CDR3 contains 9 residues. CDR3 residues: CASSLEAFF. For the CDR3, the DNA is TGTGCCAGCAGCTTAGAAGCTTTCTTT.

The rearrangement links TRBV2 to TRBJ2-7; a weak D match, TRBD1 (6 bases). V dropped 10 bases and J dropped 1 base, with 8 bases sitting between them. Germline V gene lookup returns CDR1 SNHLY and CDR2 FYNNEI. The CDR3 contains 11 residues. CDR3 sequence reads: CATGVSYEQYF. CDR3 DNA sequence: TGTGCCACAGGGGTTTCCTACGAGCAGTACTTC.